These 18 T cell receptor beta chains were all obtained from the same sample, sequenced in a study of T cell changes during pregnancy in multiple sclerosis. TCRdb's table, derived via immunoSEQ multiplex PCR, lists solely in-frame clones and lacks some. The data show more than 85,000 clones, with 90% to 95% seen just once and over 0.8% held by the top ten. Sequenced here: peripheral blood, sampled before pregnancy. The receptors come from a female donor with multiple sclerosis, enrolled in a pregnancy study.

This clone was recorded only once. This chain links TRBV11-2 with TRBJ2-3; 7 nucleotides match TRBD2. The CDR3 contains 14 residues. Germline assignment: CDR1 SGHAT and CDR2 FQNNGV. V lost 3 bases and J lost 10; bases outside the gene matches: 10. In DNA, the CDR3 is TGTGCCAGCAGCTTTGGCGCGGGGGTCGAAGCGCAGTATTTT. This gives the protein CASSFGAGVEAQYF.

This chain links TRBV30 with TRBJ1-4, with D possibly being TRBD1 (6 bases). Germline CDR1 and CDR2: GTSNPN and SVGIG (reference sequence). V gave up 5 bases and J gave up 7 bases, with 17 bases separating them. CDR3 size: 14 residues. CDR3 sequence: CAWSATGGGEKLFF. The CDR3, as DNA: TGTGCCTGGTCAGCGACAGGAGGCGGTGAAAAACTGTTTTTT. Combining the CDR3 with reference TRBV30 and TRBJ1-4 gives the whole variable domain SQTIHQWPATLVQPVGSPLSLECTVEGTSNPNLYWYRQAAGRGLQLLFYSVGIGQISSEVPQNLSASRPQDRQFILSSKKLLLSDSGFYLCAWSATGGGEKLFFGSGTQLSVL.

The rearrangement uses TRBV18 and TRBJ1-4; D not resolved. Germline-derived CDR1 and CDR2 are KGHSH and LQKENI. This CDR3 is built from 14 residues. V was clipped by 3 bases and J by 8 bases, with 13 bases between them. This chain's CDR3 is CASSPPPAGEKLFF. In DNA form, the CDR3 reads TGTGCCAGCTCACCCCCCCCAGCCGGGGAAAAACTGTTTTTT.

The rearrangement uses TRBV2 and TRBJ1-1; the match to TRBD1 covers 10 bases. The CDR3 runs 15 residues. Trimming at V came to 3 bases and at J to 4 bases, leaving 5 bases not matched to a gene. Germline CDR1 reads SNHLY; CDR2 reads FYNNEI. In DNA form, the CDR3 reads TGTGCCAGCAGTGATGACAGGGGGCCGGCCACTGAAGCTTTCTTT. Amino acids: CASSDDRGPATEAFF. The variable domain in full, with the rest retrieved from reference TRBV2 and TRBJ1-1, is EPEVTQTPSHQVTQMGQEVILRCVPISNHLYFYWYRQILGQKVEFLVSFYNNEISEKSEIFDDQFSVERPDGSNFTLKIRSTKLEDSAMYFCASSDDRGPATEAFFGQGTRLTVV.

The chain uses TRBV6-6 and TRBJ1-4, with D possibly being TRBD1 (6 bases). The V gene's germline CDR1 is MNHNY and CDR2 SVGAGI (reference sequence). Trimming shortened V by 0 bases and J by 8 bases, and 13 bases separated the two germline ends. The CDR3 is made up of 15 amino acids. CDR3 amino acids: CASSYSAGVGEKLFF. The CDR3 nucleotides read TGTGCCAGCAGTTACTCGGCAGGGGTGGGGGAAAAACTGTTTTTT.

This clone has a single count. V usage is TRBV13 and J usage is TRBJ1-2, with D possibly TRBD1 on 5 matching bases. Trimming left V 5 bases short and J 6 bases short, with 16 bases between. Germline CDR1 is PRHDT and CDR2 is FYEKMQ (reference sequence). The CDR3 sequence is 14 residues long. CDR3 DNA sequence: TGTGCCAGCAGCCCCCCCCCGGGGGGTGATGGCTACACCTTC. Amino acid sequence: CASSPPPGGDGYTF.

J is TRBJ2-7 and V is TRBV4-3; weak D call: TRBD2 (6 bases). The germline V and J ends were trimmed by 1 base and 3 bases, with 13 bases remaining between them. The CDR3 runs to 15 residues. Germline lookup yields CDR1 LGHNA and CDR2 YSLEER. Written as DNA, the CDR3 is TGCGCCAGCAGCCAAGGGACTGGAGGGGTCTACGAGCAGTACTTC. Residues: CASSQGTGGVYEQYF.

The chain has TRBV9 and TRBJ1-1, with D unresolved. The germline CDR1 and CDR2 sequences are SGDLS and YYNGEE. The CDR3 contains 18 residues. The germline V and J ends were trimmed by 0 bases and 2 bases, with 20 bases remaining between them. The DNA for the CDR3 is TGTGCCAGCAGCGTAGTTCATGTAGGGAGTGTGGATAACACTGAAGCTTTCTTT. Amino acids: CASSVVHVGSVDNTEAFF.

This clone was found once. The CDR3 loop reads CASSLGSREEIYEQYF. In DNA form, the CDR3 reads TGTGCCAGCAGCTTGGGGAGCCGAGAAGAGATCTACGAGCAGTACTTC. The V gene is TRBV5-5, the J gene TRBJ2-7; D is uncertain. Germline V gene lookup returns CDR1 SGHKS and CDR2 YYEKEE (reference sequence). V was trimmed by 0 bases and J by 3 bases, leaving 16 bases between them. The CDR3 length is 16 residues.

The CDR3 here is CASSPGTSGFSYEQYF. The CDR3 coding sequence is TGCGCCAGCAGCCCGGGGACTAGCGGGTTCTCCTACGAGCAGTACTTC. The genes are TRBV4-1 and TRBJ2-7; TRBD2 matches 12 bases. The junction had 4 bases not matched to a gene; V was cut back by 4 bases and J by 0 bases. CDR3 length equals 16 residues. The germline gives CDR1 MGHRA, CDR2 YSYEKL.

The gene calls are TRBV5-6 and TRBJ1-2; 9 bases line up with TRBD1. With V trimmed by 0 bases and J by 4 bases, 7 bases remained unmatched. Germline V lookup: CDR1 SGHDT, CDR2 YYEEEE. The CDR3 has 16 amino acids. The CDR3 reads CASSLVGMGQGYGYTF. CDR3 nucleotide sequence: TGTGCCAGCAGCTTGGTGGGTATGGGACAGGGCTATGGCTACACCTTC.

V usage is TRBV27 and J usage is TRBJ2-7, with 14 bases aligning to TRBD2. Germline CDR1 reads MNHEY; CDR2 reads SMNVEV (reference sequence). With 1 base clipped from V and 9 bases from J, the junction kept 14 bases outside the gene matches. This CDR3 region has 18 residues. The CDR3 region has the DNA TGTGCCAGCAGTTTATTGGCCCATGGGACTAGCGGGAGTTCGGGGCAGTACTTC. The encoded protein is CASSLLAHGTSGSSGQYF.

The rearrangement links TRBV7-9 to TRBJ2-7, with 10 bases matching TRBD1. Germline V gene lookup returns CDR1 SEHNR and CDR2 FQNEAQ (reference sequence). The junction had 9 bases not matched to a gene; V was cut back by 5 bases and J by 5 bases. The CDR3 covers 15 residues. Here the CDR3 DNA reads TGTGCCAGCAGCGGTATGGACAGGGGGGGTAACGAGCAGTACTTC. Translated, it gives CASSGMDRGGNEQYF.

V gene TRBV12-5 combines with J gene TRBJ1-1; weak D call: TRBD1 (5 bases). This CDR3 region has 16 residues. The germline V gene has CDR1 LGHNT and CDR2 FRNRAP. V lost 2 bases and J 4 bases, leaving 17 bases between the germline ends. CDR3 region: CASGLYILGPSTEAFF. CDR3 sequence (DNA): TGTGCTAGTGGTTTGTATATTTTGGGGCCTAGCACTGAAGCTTTCTTT.

The V gene is TRBV19, the J gene TRBJ2-7, with 7 bases matching TRBD1. The CDR3 spans 12 residues. Germline CDR1 is LNHDA and CDR2 is SQIVND (reference sequence). V was pared by 2 bases and J by 5 bases, with 0 bases of the junction left unmatched. The CDR3, as DNA: TGTGCCAGTAGTATAACAGGGGACGAGCAGTACTTC. Translating gives CASSITGDEQYF. Filled out from reference TRBV19 and TRBJ2-7, the complete variable domain reads DGGITQSPKYLFRKEGQNVTLSCEQNLNHDAMYWYRQDPGQGLRLIYYSQIVNDFQKGDIAEGYSVSREKKESFPLTVTSAQKNPTAFYLCASSITGDEQYFGPGTRLTVT.

This clone was seen a single time. The rearrangement uses TRBV30 and TRBJ2-4, with 11 nucleotides matching TRBD1. The CDR3 extends over 16 amino acids. The junction had 5 bases not matched to a gene; V was cut back by 4 bases and J by 0 bases. Germline values: CDR1 GTSNPN, CDR2 SVGIG (reference sequence). CDR3 sequence (DNA): TGTGCCTGGATAGGACAGGGGGCACTAGCCAAAAACATTCAGTACTTC. Its translation: CAWIGQGALAKNIQYF.

There are a few counts of this clone. V usage is TRBV9 and J usage is TRBJ1-2; TRBD1 matches at 8 bases. The CDR3 is made up of 14 amino acids. Germline V gene lookup returns CDR1 SGDLS and CDR2 YYNGEE. Trimming removed 6 bases from V and 7 bases from J; junction bases left unmatched: 11. CDR3 amino acids: CASTRQGMFGGYTF. The CDR3 DNA reads as TGTGCCAGCACCAGACAGGGGATGTTCGGTGGCTACACCTTC.

The chain is built from TRBV2 and TRBJ1-1; D gene ambiguous. The CDR3 is 15 amino acids. The germline V and J ends were trimmed by 0 bases and 0 bases, with 8 bases remaining between them. In germline, CDR1 is SNHLY, CDR2 FYNNEI. This CDR3 reads CASSEAGQLNTEAFF. Written as DNA, the CDR3 is TGTGCCAGCAGTGAAGCGGGCCAGCTGAACACTGAAGCTTTCTTT. The variable domain in full, with the rest retrieved from reference TRBV2 and TRBJ1-1, is EPEVTQTPSHQVTQMGQEVILRCVPISNHLYFYWYRQILGQKVEFLVSFYNNEISEKSEIFDDQFSVERPDGSNFTLKIRSTKLEDSAMYFCASSEAGQLNTEAFFGQGTRLTVV.